These T cell receptor beta chains were read from a single sample in a study of technical replicates of blood from a few donors. Here immunoSEQ multiplex PCR was the method, and the copy in TCRdb shows in-frame clones only, minus some. Of roughly 82,000 clones in the sample, just over 95% were seen once. The source material was T cells isolated from PBMCs. These TCRs come from a human donor in good health. Both conserved end residues are part of each CDR3. D genes are given only for firm matches. Only part of the rows carry a size: once, few, many, or a class if the clone is expanded.

CDR3 DNA	CDR3 protein	D gene	clone size	V gene	J gene
TGTGCCAGCAGCTTGGTTTTGGGTATGACAGGGCTTAGCACTGAAGCTTTCTTT	CASSLVLGMTGLSTEAFF	TRBD1	.	TRBV5-5	TRBJ1-1
TGTGCCAGTAGTACTTGGGCAGGTAACACTGAAGCTTTCTTT	CASSTWAGNTEAFF	.	few	TRBV19	TRBJ1-1
TGTGCCAGCTCACCCACTGAGTCGGGAAACACCATATATTTT	CASSPTESGNTIYF	.	.	TRBV18	TRBJ1-3
TGTGCCAGCAGTCCGGGACTTTCTTTCGAGACCCAGTACTTC	CASSPGLSFETQYF	.	.	TRBV6-5	TRBJ2-5
TGTGCCAGCAGCTTAGATCTGCCACCAGGGGCGGGCGGGGAGCTGTTTTTT	CASSLDLPPGAGGELFF	.	.	TRBV7-2	TRBJ2-2
TGCAGCGTTGAGAGCCCGACAGGGGTAATACCCCACGAGCCCGGCGCTGAAGCTTTCTTT	CSVESPTGVIPHEPGAEAFF	TRBD1	.	TRBV29-1	TRBJ1-1
TGTGCCAGCAGTCCCTGGCGGGGTTACACTGAAGCTTTCTTT	CASSPWRGYTEAFF	.	.	TRBV27	TRBJ1-1
TGTGCCAGCAGCCACAGGGACGGGGAGCTGTTTTTT	CASSHRDGELFF	.	.	TRBV4-2	TRBJ2-2
TGTGCCAGCAGCGTAGGTTCGGACTTCCAAAACATTCAGTACTTC	CASSVGSDFQNIQYF	.	.	TRBV9	TRBJ2-4
TGTGCCAGCACAGAACAAACCCTAGCCAAAAACATTCAGTACTTC	CASTEQTLAKNIQYF	.	.	TRBV6-5	TRBJ2-4
TGCAGCGGAACTTGGAGGGAGCGACTGTTTTTT	CSGTWRERLFF	.	.	TRBV29-1	TRBJ1-4
TGTGCCAGCAGCTTGGCGGACAGGGGGCGGACTGAAGCTTTCTTT	CASSLADRGRTEAFF	TRBD1	.	TRBV5-6	TRBJ1-1
TGTGCCAGCAGCTTAGGACGGGGGGTAGAGGCTTTCTTT	CASSLGRGVEAFF	.	.	TRBV6-5	TRBJ1-1
TGTGCCAGCAGCCACACGGGGCGGGACCCCCAGGACATTCAGTACTTC	CASSHTGRDPQDIQYF	.	once	TRBV13	TRBJ2-4
TGTGCCAGCAGTTTATTTATGGGGGCGCAGGCTCAGCCCCAGCATTTT	CASSLFMGAQAQPQHF	.	.	TRBV28	TRBJ1-5
TGTGCCAGCAGTGAGGACAGGGAAGGCCTGTTCTTC	CASSEDREGLFF	TRBD1	.	TRBV6-1	TRBJ2-1
TGTGCCAGCAGCTTGGATCAGCGCCAAACCTTAGGGCAGTACTTC	CASSLDQRQTLGQYF	.	.	TRBV5-4	TRBJ2-7
TGTGCCAGCAGCGTGACTAGCGGGTCTTTGAATGAGCAGTTCTTC	CASSVTSGSLNEQFF	TRBD2	few	TRBV7-9	TRBJ2-1